A single sample gave rise to the 3 T cell receptor beta chains below, sequenced in a study of response to subunit inactivated influenza vaccine. One entry per CDR3 protein, called by TCRdb with MiXCR from the RT-PCR reads. Of 500,000 to 600,000 distinct CDR3 sequences listed, about 10% were seen once; the top ten hold 9.5% to 11%. This sample also belongs to another study, concerning T cells expressing NK-cell markers. As that study records: Researchers built TCR beta cDNA using 5'RACE template switching with UMIs.

The specimen comprised PBMCs from blood, sampled on the day of vaccination. The receptors originated from a man over 45 who received an inactivated influenza vaccine.

This clonotype has a count of ten or more. J is TRBJ2-2 and V is TRBV4-1; perhaps TRBD1 as D (6 bases). V was pared by 5 bases and J by 1 base, with 14 bases between. The CDR3 is 16 residues long. Germline V gene lookup returns CDR1 MGHRA and CDR2 YSYEKL. CDR3 DNA sequence: TGCGCCAGCAGCTGGACCGGGACAAAGAACACCGGGGAGCTGTTTTTT. Amino acid sequence: CASSWTGTKNTGELFF.

This chain uses TRBV18 with TRBJ2-7, with D possibly TRBD2 on 5 matching bases. CDR1 and CDR2 from the germline V gene are KGHSH and LQKENI. The V end was cut by 6 bases, the J end by 4 bases, with 13 bases between. This CDR3 has 13 amino acids. The DNA of the CDR3 is TGTGCCAGCTCGGCTACTAGGGCTTACGAGCAGTACTTC. Translating it yields CASSATRAYEQYF. Together with reference TRBV18 and TRBJ2-7, the CDR3 gives the full variable domain: NAGVMQNPRHLVRRRGQEARLRCSPMKGHSHVYWYRQLPEEGLKFMVYLQKENIIDESGMPKERFSAEFPKEGPSILRIQQVVRGDSAAYFCASSATRAYEQYFGPGTRLTVT.

This clonotype was seen repeatedly, ten times or more. The V and J genes are TRBV29-1 and TRBJ1-1; D unclear. The germline V gene has CDR1 SQVTM and CDR2 ANQGSEA. The CDR3 sequence is 11 residues long. V dropped 6 bases and J dropped 0 bases, with 5 bases sitting between them. CDR3 bases: TGCAGCGTGGGGTTGAACACTGAAGCTTTCTTT. As protein: CSVGLNTEAFF.